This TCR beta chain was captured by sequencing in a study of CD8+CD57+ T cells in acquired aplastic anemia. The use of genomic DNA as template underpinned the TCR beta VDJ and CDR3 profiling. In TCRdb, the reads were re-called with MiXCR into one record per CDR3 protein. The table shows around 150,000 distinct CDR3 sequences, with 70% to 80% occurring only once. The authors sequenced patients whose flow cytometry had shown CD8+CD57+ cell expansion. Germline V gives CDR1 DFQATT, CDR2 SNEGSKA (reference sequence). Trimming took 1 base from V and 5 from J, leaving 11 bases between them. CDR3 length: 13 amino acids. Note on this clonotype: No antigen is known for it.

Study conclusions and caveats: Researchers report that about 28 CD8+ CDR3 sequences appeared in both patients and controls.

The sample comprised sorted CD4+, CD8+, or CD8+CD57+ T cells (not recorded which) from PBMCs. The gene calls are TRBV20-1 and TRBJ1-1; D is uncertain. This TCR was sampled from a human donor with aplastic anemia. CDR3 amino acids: CSARGGWGTEAFF. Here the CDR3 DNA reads TGCAGTGCTAGAGGAGGGTGGGGAACTGAAGCTTTCTTT.